The 19 T cell receptor beta chains in this list originate from one sample, sequenced in a study of CD8 T cells in acute hepatitis C reinfection. Points from the study as a whole: Overrepresentation in the naive pool did not explain the preferential TRBV04 and TRBV06 usage seen in all groups.

Time point indicated: at least 347 days after estimated infection, following spontaneous clearance. No in vitro expansion preceded sequencing of these hepatitis C virus-specific cells, which were studied ex vivo. Repertoires were generated with immunoSEQ multiplex PCR, while TCRdb's copy carries only in-frame clones and drops some. The data show about 2,600 clones, about two thirds seen once. Sequences were derived from HCV NS3-1073 tetramer-sorted CD8+ T cells from PBMCs, sampled at follow-up. The receptor source for this set is a middle-aged man who spontaneously cleared hepatitis C infection.

This clone was counted only a few times. The chain is built from TRBV2 and TRBJ2-5; 7 nucleotides line up with TRBD1. The J call may be wrong; the DNA end is better matched by TRBJ2-7. Germline CDR1 and CDR2: SNHLY and FYNNEI. This CDR3 region has 16 residues. As DNA, the CDR3 is TGTGCCAGCAGTGAAGTGACAGGGCCTGGAGGCTACGAGCAGTACTTC. Protein product: CASSEVTGPGGYEQYF.

V and J are TRBV6-5 and TRBJ2-7; D gene ambiguous. The germline CDR1 and CDR2 sequences are MNHEY and SVGAGI. There are 11 residues in the CDR3. Trimming took 5 bases from V and 1 from J, leaving 3 bases between them. The CDR3 loop is CASSTSYEQYF. Written as DNA, the CDR3 is TGTGCCAGCAGTACTTCCTACGAGCAGTACTTC.

The chain carries TRBV29-1 and TRBJ1-2; TRBD1 is a possible D gene (5 bases). CDR1 is SQVTM, CDR2 ANQGSEA, per germline. The CDR3 is made up of 14 amino acids. Trimming shortened V by 6 bases and J by 11 bases, and 25 bases separated the two germline ends. CDR3 sequence reads: CSVPAPWDGGVYTF. Written as DNA, the CDR3 is TGCAGCGTCCCCGCCCCCTGGGACGGAGGCGTTTACACCTTC.

This chain joins TRBV27 and TRBJ1-1; no firm D call. V shed 6 bases and J shed 4 bases, with 15 bases lying between them. CDR1 is MNHEY and CDR2 is SMNVEV in the germline V gene (reference sequence). The CDR3 is 14 residues long. The CDR3 spells CASSRRGSGTEAFF. The CDR3 DNA sequence: TGTGCCAGCAGCCGACGGGGTTCCGGCACTGAAGCTTTCTTT.

The V call is TRBV19, the J call TRBJ2-5; 7 bases line up with TRBD1. In germline, CDR1 is LNHDA, CDR2 SQIVND (reference sequence). The J segment lost 1 base and the V segment lost 5 bases, leaving 10 bases of the junction unmatched. The CDR3 extends over 16 amino acids. CDR3 DNA sequence: TGTGCCAGTAGTGATGTTTTTGGACAGGTCCAAGAGACCCAGTACTTC. Translation: CASSDVFGQVQETQYF.

The V gene is TRBV10-3, the J gene TRBJ2-5; TRBD1 is a possible D gene (5 bases). This CDR3 contains 13 residues. Trimming left V 8 bases short and J 3 bases short, with 13 bases between. Germline CDR1 reads ENHRY; CDR2 reads SYGVKD. The CDR3 region is CAIGHQRKETQYF. The CDR3 DNA reads TGTGCCATCGGACACCAACGGAAAGAGACCCAGTACTTC.

V gene TRBV6-6 combines with J gene TRBJ2-1, with D possibly TRBD1 on 6 matching bases. Germline V gene sequence: CDR1 MNHNY, CDR2 SVGAGI (reference sequence). V lost 6 bases and J lost 0, with 15 bases in between. This CDR3 contains 16 residues. CDR3 DNA: TGTGCCAGCAGCCACGGGACACAGAGCTCCTACAATGAGCAGTTCTTC. It translates to CASSHGTQSSYNEQFF.

V and J are TRBV9 and TRBJ2-2, with D unclear. Trimming removed 6 bases from V and 6 bases from J, with 9 bases in between. CDR3 length: 12 amino acids. Germline CDR1 is SGDLS and CDR2 is YYNGEE. The CDR3 DNA reads TGTGCCAGCAACCTACGGGCCGGGGAGCTGTTTTTT. Residues: CASNLRAGELFF.

The V gene is TRBV12-2, the J gene TRBJ1-5. TRBV12-2 is a documented pseudogene. The CDR3 runs 12 residues. The DNA of the CDR3 is TGTGCAAGTCGCTTAGGGTCTCAGCCCCAGCATTTT. Protein sequence: CASRLGSQPQHF.

The chain is built from TRBV27 and TRBJ2-7, with D tentatively TRBD1 or TRBD2 (6 bases each). V gave up 6 bases and J gave up 2 bases, with 14 bases separating them. CDR3 length: 14 amino acids. Germline V gene sequence: CDR1 MNHEY, CDR2 SMNVEV (reference sequence). The CDR3 DNA follows: TGTGCCAGCAGGTTACGGGGGACAACCTACGAGCAGTACTTC. It yields the protein CASRLRGTTYEQYF.

This chain joins TRBV7-2 and TRBJ2-7; 11 bases are a match to TRBD2. The V gene end was trimmed by 5 bases and the J gene end by 3 bases; junction bases not matched to a gene: 9. CDR1 is SGHTA, CDR2 FQGNSA, per germline. The CDR3 totals 16 residues. Here the CDR3 DNA reads TGTGCCAGCAGCCAAGAACTAGCGGGGGCCAACTACGAGCAGTACTTC. Its translation is CASSQELAGANYEQYF.

V is TRBV30 and J is TRBJ2-1; D gene unclear. This CDR3 has 11 residues. Trimming cost V 0 bases and J 6 bases, with 3 bases left between them. From germline, CDR1 is GTSNPN and CDR2 SVGIG (reference sequence). The CDR3 region has the DNA TGTGCCTGGAGTGTAGCCAATGAGCAGTTCTTC. Its protein is CAWSVANEQFF.

The chain recombines TRBV7-2 with TRBJ1-1; D ambiguous. Germline assignment: CDR1 SGHTA and CDR2 FQGNSA. V was shortened by 5 bases and J by 3 bases, with 13 bases between the two germline ends. This CDR3 has 14 residues. The CDR3 spells CASSPLSGDTEAFF. Written as DNA, the CDR3 is TGTGCCAGCAGCCCGCTATCTGGGGACACTGAAGCTTTCTTT.

The V call is TRBV27, the J call TRBJ2-5; D unclear. V was pared by 5 bases and J by 7 bases, with 8 bases between. CDR1 and CDR2 (germline): MNHEY, SMNVEV (reference sequence). This CDR3 comprises 11 residues. In DNA form, the CDR3 reads TGTGCCAGCAGTGACGGTGGGACCCAGTACTTC. Protein product: CASSDGGTQYF.

The rearrangement links TRBV7-2 to TRBJ2-7, with D unresolved. The CDR3 totals 12 residues. Germline V gene lookup returns CDR1 SGHTA and CDR2 FQGNSA. V was cut by 2 bases and J by 6 bases, with 8 bases left in between. CDR3 nucleotides: TGTGCCAGCAGCTTAAGTGTGGGCGAGCAGTACTTC. This encodes CASSLSVGEQYF.

The chain recombines TRBV7-9 with TRBJ2-5, with D perhaps TRBD1 or TRBD2 (5 bases each). Per germline, CDR1 SEHNR and CDR2 FQNEAQ (reference sequence). The CDR3 contains 16 residues. The germline V and J ends were trimmed by 4 bases and 2 bases, with 17 bases remaining between them. This CDR3 reads CASSSSGTEFQETQYF. The CDR3 nucleotides are TGTGCCAGCAGCTCATCGGGGACGGAGTTTCAAGAGACCCAGTACTTC.

The chain has TRBV5-6 and TRBJ1-6; 7 nucleotides agree with TRBD1. CDR1 and CDR2 (germline): SGHDT, YYEEEE. This CDR3 region has 14 residues. The V segment lost 2 bases and the J segment 10 bases; nucleotides outside the gene matches: 6. The CDR3 reads CASSLDQGGSPLHF. CDR3 bases: TGTGCCAGCAGCTTAGATCAGGGGGGATCACCCCTCCACTTT.

The CDR3, as DNA: TGTGCCAGCAGCGCCCTCCGGGACAGTCAAGGCTACACCTTC. As protein: CASSALRDSQGYTF. The chain employs TRBV11-2 and TRBJ1-2; 7 nucleotides match TRBD1. CDR3 length: 14 amino acids. Germline lookup yields CDR1 SGHAT and CDR2 FQNNGV. V was pared by 5 bases and J by 8 bases, with 11 bases of the junction left unmatched.

This rearrangement joins TRBV2 to TRBJ2-7; possible D gene TRBD2, 5 bases. V lost 2 bases, J lost 5 bases, and 28 bases lay in between. The germline V gene encodes CDR1 SNHLY and CDR2 FYNNEI. This CDR3 is 19 amino acids long. The DNA of the CDR3 is TGTGCCAGCAGTGAACGAGTATTGGTCGCTGGAGGCGGAATCGACGAGCAGTACTTC. Its translation is CASSERVLVAGGGIDEQYF.